This T cell receptor beta chain came from a study of blood T cell repertoires in COVID-19. Study in general: Donors in the United States, Italy and Spain gave samples during acute or convalescent COVID-19.

Germline-derived CDR1 and CDR2 are LGHDT and YNNKEL (reference sequence). V was pared by 2 bases and J by 5 bases, with 3 bases of the junction left unmatched. The CDR3 covers 15 residues. Libraries were prepared by immunoSEQ multiplex PCR; TCRdb keeps only in-frame clonotypes and omits some of them. The sample has 200,000 to 250,000 clones; around 87% are singletons. Participants spanned ages roughly 18 to 95 years and resided in about 25 US areas. The specimen sequenced was PBMCs or T cells enriched from blood (not recorded which). The V and J genes are TRBV3-1 (or the pseudogene TRBV3-2) and TRBJ1-6, with 7 nucleotides matching TRBD1. This clonotype was sampled from a woman under 30 in a cohort exposed to, infected with or recovered from COVID-19 (not recorded which). The CDR3 nucleotides are TGTGCCAGCAGCCAAAGACAGGGTGATAATTCACCCCTCCACTTT. Protein sequence: CASSQRQGDNSPLHF.